Below are 5 T cell receptor beta chains sequenced from a single sample in a study of shared clonotypes between healthy human individuals. The assay was immunoSEQ multiplex PCR, and TCRdb's table has in-frame clones only and misses some. The table lists over 2 million clones, over 85% of them singletons. Material for sequencing was naive CD4+ T cells sorted from blood. Noted subset: CD45RA+ positively selected. The origin of the receptors is a man between 18 and 29 years old in good health.

The chain combines TRBV10-1 with TRBJ2-6; D unresolved. The germline CDR1 and CDR2 sequences are WNHNN and SYGVQD (reference sequence). This CDR3 is built from 17 residues. With 3 bases removed from V and 0 bases from J, the gap between germline ends came to 12 bases. As DNA, the CDR3 is TGCGCCAGCAGTGACCTTGGGCACGGCTCTGGGGCCAACGTCCTGACTTTC. Its protein product is CASSDLGHGSGANVLTF.

On this clone: Other nucleotide sequences in the sample specify the same CDR3. The chain carries TRBV30 and TRBJ2-7; D not resolved. Germline CDR1 and CDR2: GTSNPN and SVGIG (reference sequence). The germline V and J ends were trimmed by 2 bases and 3 bases, with 5 bases remaining between them. The length of the CDR3 is 11 residues. In DNA form, the CDR3 reads TGTGCCTGGAGTCTCAACTACGAGCAGTACTTC. Translated, it gives CAWSLNYEQYF.

The CDR3 nucleotides read TGCGCCAGCAGCCAAGAACGGGCTCTTACCCTGTCCTACGAGCAGTACTTC. This translates into CASSQERALTLSYEQYF. This chain joins TRBV4-3 and TRBJ2-7; D gene ambiguous. The CDR3 loop spans 17 amino acids. The V end was cut by 0 bases, the J end by 1 base, with 16 bases between. The germline V gene has CDR1 LGHNA and CDR2 YSLEER.

The chain has TRBV2 and TRBJ2-1, with 8 bases lining up with TRBD1. The CDR3 sequence is 14 residues long. Losses at the gene ends were 4 bases for V and 4 bases for J; bases not matched to a gene: 3. The germline CDR1 and CDR2 sequences are SNHLY and FYNNEI. The CDR3: CASSVQGGYNEQFF. The CDR3 bases are TGTGCCAGCAGTGTACAGGGGGGATACAATGAGCAGTTCTTC.

V and J are TRBV6-6 and TRBJ1-6, with D perhaps TRBD1 (5 bases). CDR3 size: 14 residues. The V end was cut by 10 bases, the J end by 6 bases, with 16 bases between. Germline V gives CDR1 MNHNY, CDR2 SVGAGI (reference sequence). The CDR3 loop reads CATSSGGSNSPLHF. CDR3 coding DNA: TGTGCCACCTCGTCGGGGGGGAGTAATTCACCCCTCCACTTT.